Included here is one TCR beta chain sequence, with context. As yet, its antigen is unknown. The data were taken from a study of beta chain features in type 1 diabetes. Regarding the study as a whole: PCR might preferentially amplify shorter templates, equally in patients and controls. Any HLA effect on TCRB rearrangement was left unresolved by small sub-analyses. The study found that naive, central memory and Treg TCRB repertoires appeared more similar in patients than in healthy donors.

Blood was drawn once from each donor into heparinised tubes. The draws averaged roughly 120 mL. The CDR3 length is 15 residues. Trimming shortened V by 6 bases and J by 3 bases, and 15 bases separated the two germline ends. CDR1 is MNHEY and CDR2 is SVGAGI in the germline V gene. The whole isolated RNA underwent reverse transcription, so sequencing captured expressed TCRB transcripts. Sequencing used immunoSEQ multiplex PCR; TCRdb keeps in-frame clones, though not all of them. The sample includes 140,000 to 150,000 clones, under 60% of them seen just once. This TCR was recovered from a man younger than 35 in good health. The V gene is TRBV6-5, the J gene TRBJ1-5; D gene ambiguous. Sequencing was performed on Tregs from blood. The CDR3: CASRHTSTDNQPQHF. DNA of the CDR3: TGTGCCAGCAGACACACTAGCACCGACAATCAGCCCCAGCATTTT.